Reported below is one TCR beta chain. Original methodology: Using reference gene primer amplification, nucleated cell counts were estimated. Profiling relied on immunoSEQ multiplex PCR, and the TCRdb table lists in-frame clones only, not all of them. V, J and clone size were drawn from that table, and D and trimming were deduced from the DNA. The table includes nearly 90,000 clones, less than 95% detected once. This sample is drawn from a study of blood T cell repertoires in COVID-19. The overall study: PBMCs, B-cell-depleted T cells, or T cells provided the cDNA or gDNA that made up the material.

The V end was cut by 2 bases, the J end by 6 bases, with 14 bases between. This CDR3 has 16 amino acids. CDR1 and CDR2 from the germline V gene are SGHTA and FQGNSA. This rearrangement joins TRBV7-2 to TRBJ1-6; D is perhaps TRBD1 (6 bases). This TCR was sampled from a man younger than 30 with COVID-19, enrolled during active disease. The sample consisted of peripheral blood. CDR3 sequence: CASSLQGSGINSPLHF. CDR3 DNA sequence: TGTGCCAGCAGCTTACAGGGGAGTGGGATTAATTCACCCCTCCACTTT.